One and the same sample provided the 12 T cell receptor beta chains below, sequenced in a study of CD8 T cells in Susac syndrome. With random hexamers, reverse transcription was performed on about 0.5 to 1 ug of RNA. TCRdb used MiXCR to reprocess the immunoSEQ multiplex PCR reads, holding one entry per CDR3 protein. The sample holds roughly 180,000 distinct CDR3 sequences, around 94% seen once. Sequencing was performed on CD4+ T cells from PBMCs. The receptors originated from a human donor in good health.

The chain couples TRBV14 to TRBJ2-1; D perhaps matches TRBD1 (6 bases). The ends were cut back, 4 bases at V and 6 bases at J, with 19 bases in the middle. CDR1 and CDR2 (germline): SGHDN, FVKESK. The CDR3 totals 16 residues. The DNA for the CDR3 is TGTGCCAGCAGCCGAGTACAGGGAATGCCGGGCAATGAGCAGTTCTTC. Encoded protein: CASSRVQGMPGNEQFF.

V usage is TRBV30 and J usage is TRBJ1-1; D is uncertain. V dropped 0 bases and J dropped 7 bases, with 12 bases sitting between them. Germline CDR1 and CDR2: GTSNPN and SVGIG (reference sequence). The CDR3 consists of 13 residues. The CDR3 DNA is TGTGCCTGGAGTGTGGCACAGACTGTTGAAGCTTTCTTT. Its translation is CAWSVAQTVEAFF.

The chain couples TRBV6-5 to TRBJ2-2; 8 nucleotides align to TRBD2. With V trimmed by 1 base and J by 1 base, 2 bases remained unmatched. The CDR3 totals 16 residues. Germline CDR1 reads MNHEY; CDR2 reads SVGAGI. CDR3 loop: CASSYFAGGNTGELFF. DNA of the CDR3: TGTGCCAGCAGTTACTTCGCGGGGGGGAACACCGGGGAGCTGTTTTTT.

The chain carries TRBV12-3 or TRBV12-4 and TRBJ2-5, with D uncertain. Trimming took off 6 bases at V and 5 bases at J, with 7 bases between the two ends. This CDR3 is 11 amino acids long. The CDR3, as DNA: TGTGCCAGCAGGATTGGCGAGACCCAGTACTTC. Protein product: CASRIGETQYF.

V usage is TRBV20-1 and J usage is TRBJ2-1; perhaps TRBD1 as D (6 bases). This CDR3 spans 15 amino acids. CDR1 DFQATT and CDR2 SNEGSKA come from the germline V gene (reference sequence). The V gene lost 1 base and the J gene lost 8 bases, with 18 bases spanning the gap. This CDR3 reads CSARVGASLGDEQFF. The DNA for the CDR3 is TGCAGTGCTAGAGTGGGGGCTAGTCTGGGCGATGAGCAGTTCTTC.

V usage is TRBV20-1 and J usage is TRBJ2-1; 8 bases agree with TRBD1. The ends lost 6 bases at V and 7 bases at J; junction bases unmatched: 5. The CDR3 consists of 12 residues. Germline CDR1 and CDR2: DFQATT and SNEGSKA (reference sequence). The CDR3 spells CSATGDMNEQFF. The DNA for the CDR3 is TGCAGTGCGACAGGGGATATGAATGAGCAGTTCTTC.

The chain has TRBV10-3 and TRBJ2-7; D unresolved. The CDR3 spans 11 residues. Germline V lookup: CDR1 ENHRY, CDR2 SYGVKD. V was shortened by 2 bases and J by 6 bases, with 5 bases between the two germline ends. CDR3 residues: CAISEGVEQYF. The CDR3, as DNA: TGTGCCATCAGTGAGGGGGTCGAGCAGTACTTC.

This rearrangement joins TRBV11-1 to TRBJ1-1; a weak D match, TRBD1 (6 bases). Germline CDR1 SGHAT, CDR2 FQDESV (reference sequence). The V and J ends lost 1 base and 4 bases respectively, with 10 bases between them. The CDR3 is made up of 14 amino acids. CDR3 nucleotide sequence: TGTGCCAGCAGCTTAGGCCGAGGGGGCACTGAAGCTTTCTTT. Its protein product is CASSLGRGGTEAFF.

The genes are TRBV4-2 and TRBJ2-1; 9 nucleotides align to TRBD1. J gave up 6 bases and V 0 bases, and 0 bases lay outside the gene matches. The CDR3 is 14 residues long. The V gene's germline CDR1 is LGHNA and CDR2 YNFKEQ. CDR3 DNA: TGTGCCAGCAGCCAAGAGGACAGGGGCAATGAGCAGTTCTTC. This sequence encodes CASSQEDRGNEQFF.

V is TRBV7-9 and J is TRBJ2-5; no clear D. V lost 7 bases, J lost 5 bases, and 8 bases lay in between. The CDR3 sequence is 11 residues long. Germline values: CDR1 SEHNR, CDR2 FQNEAQ (reference sequence). The CDR3 spells CASNSIETQYF. CDR3 in DNA: TGTGCCAGCAACTCAATCGAGACCCAGTACTTC.

This clonotype was recorded once. This chain's CDR3 is CASSPAGVGETQYF. The CDR3 bases are TGTGCCAGCAGTCCTGCGGGGGTAGGGGAGACCCAGTACTTC. This chain uses TRBV2 with TRBJ2-5, with 7 bases identical to TRBD2. The CDR3 covers 14 residues. Germline-derived CDR1 and CDR2 are SNHLY and FYNNEI. Losses at the gene ends were 5 bases for V and 5 bases for J; bases not matched to a gene: 8.

The chain recombines TRBV10-3 with TRBJ1-1; 9 nucleotides line up with TRBD1. The junction had 7 bases not matched to a gene; V was cut back by 5 bases and J by 3 bases. Germline V gene sequence: CDR1 ENHRY, CDR2 SYGVKD. The CDR3 loop spans 15 amino acids. As DNA, the CDR3 is TGTGCCATCAGTCCGGGACAGGGAACGCACACTGAAGCTTTCTTT. It yields the protein CAISPGQGTHTEAFF.